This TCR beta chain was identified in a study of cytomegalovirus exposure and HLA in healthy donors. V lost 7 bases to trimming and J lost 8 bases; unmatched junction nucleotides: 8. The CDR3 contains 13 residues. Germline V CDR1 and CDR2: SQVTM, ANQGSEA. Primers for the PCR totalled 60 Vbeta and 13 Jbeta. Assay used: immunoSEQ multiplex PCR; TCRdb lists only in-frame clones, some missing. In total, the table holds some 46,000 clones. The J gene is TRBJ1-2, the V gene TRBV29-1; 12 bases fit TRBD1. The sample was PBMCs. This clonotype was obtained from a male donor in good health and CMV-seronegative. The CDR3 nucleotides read TGCAGCGCACGGGACAGGGGGCCGGGGGGCTACACCTTC. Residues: CSARDRGPGGYTF.